This record concerns one T cell receptor (beta chain) sequence. This sample stems from a study of T cell responses to AZD1222 COVID-19 vaccine. V gave up 4 bases and J gave up 8 bases, with 17 bases separating them. In germline, CDR1 is MNHEY, CDR2 SMNVEV (reference sequence). The CDR3 extends over 15 amino acids. Sequencing used immunoSEQ multiplex PCR; TCRdb keeps in-frame clones, though not all of them. The data contain approximately 110,000 clones, more than 75% of them seen just once; the ten biggest clones take up about 7.8%. The TCR originated in an adult in good health. V is TRBV27 and J is TRBJ1-4; maybe TRBD1 (5 bases). This specimen consisted of peripheral blood, obtained on day 0 of AZD1222 vaccination. This CDR3 is CASSSLTGGSEKLFF. CDR3 sequence (DNA): TGTGCCAGCAGTTCCTTAACGGGGGGGTCGGAAAAACTGTTTTTT.